This T cell receptor (beta chain) originates from a study of vaccination effects on CD4 cells after COVID-19. This table comes from immunoSEQ multiplex PCR, and its TCRdb copy is limited to in-frame clones, with some not included. The sample consists of 14,000 or so clones, over 60% of them appearing once. This CDR3 contains 16 residues. Germline V gives CDR1 SEHNR, CDR2 FQNEAQ (reference sequence). With 1 base clipped from V and 4 bases from J, the junction kept 3 bases outside the gene matches. Prior to sequencing, the ViraFEST assay stimulated PBMC with viral peptide pools, which expanded the antigen-specific CD4+ T cells. Cells that had been cultured for approximately eleven days were the source of isolated CD4+ T cells. SARS-CoV-2 infection was confirmed by PCR in the person between March and December 2020. Either the mRNA-1273 or the BNT162b2 vaccine was given to participants as two doses. In the case of this clone: What it binds is unknown.

The source material was CD4+ T cells from PBMCs cultured with HCoV-NL63 spike peptides, sampled after COVID-19 vaccination. V gene TRBV7-9 combines with J gene TRBJ2-7, with 14 positions matching TRBD2. The origin of this receptor is a human donor who had a prior SARS-CoV-2 infection. DNA for the CDR3: TGTGCCAGCAGCTTAGGACTAGCGGGAGGGCAATACGAGCAGTACTTC. Protein: CASSLGLAGGQYEQYF.